Detailed here is one T cell receptor beta chain. Each CDR3 protein gets one entry after TCRdb re-called the RACE reads with MiXCR. The sample records approximately 180,000 distinct CDR3 sequences, 25% to 30% being singletons. This specimen belongs to a study of human T cells and chemical hapten exposure. The V gene end was trimmed by 4 bases and the J gene end by 8 bases; junction bases not matched to a gene: 8. The CDR3 extends over 14 amino acids. Germline loops: CDR1 LGHDT, CDR2 YNNKEL (reference sequence). Time point meaning: pre-sensitization, week 0. Treatment described: therapeutic diphenylcyclopropenone sensitization with weekly scalp DPC.

The specimen comprised whole blood, sampled in connection with sensitization to the hapten diphenylcyclopropenone (DPC). The receptor's source is a woman aged 30 to 39 with alopecia areata. Some clones in this sample may be carry-over from other donors' samples. The chain employs TRBV3-1 and TRBJ1-2; 9 bases agree with TRBD1. The CDR3 spells CASSLGWTGEGYTF. The CDR3 bases are TGTGCCAGCAGCCTGGGGTGGACAGGGGAAGGCTACACCTTC.